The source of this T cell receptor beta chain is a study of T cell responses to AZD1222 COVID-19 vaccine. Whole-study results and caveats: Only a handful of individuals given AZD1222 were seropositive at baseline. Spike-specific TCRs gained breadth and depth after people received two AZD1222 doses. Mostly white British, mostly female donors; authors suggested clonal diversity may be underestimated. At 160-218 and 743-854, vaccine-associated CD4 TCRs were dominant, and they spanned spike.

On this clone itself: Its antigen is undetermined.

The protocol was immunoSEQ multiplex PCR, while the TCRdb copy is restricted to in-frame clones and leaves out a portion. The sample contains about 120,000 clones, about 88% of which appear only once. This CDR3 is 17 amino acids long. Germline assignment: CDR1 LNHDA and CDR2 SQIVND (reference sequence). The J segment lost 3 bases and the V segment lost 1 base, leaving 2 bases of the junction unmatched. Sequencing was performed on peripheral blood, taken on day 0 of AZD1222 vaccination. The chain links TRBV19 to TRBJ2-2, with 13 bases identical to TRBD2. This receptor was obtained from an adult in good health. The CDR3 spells CASSIVGLAGDTGELFF. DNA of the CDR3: TGTGCCAGTAGTATAGTCGGACTAGCGGGAGACACCGGGGAGCTGTTTTTT. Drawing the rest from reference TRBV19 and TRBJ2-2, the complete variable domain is DGGITQSPKYLFRKEGQNVTLSCEQNLNHDAMYWYRQDPGQGLRLIYYSQIVNDFQKGDIAEGYSVSREKKESFPLTVTSAQKNPTAFYLCASSIVGLAGDTGELFFGEGSRLTVL.